The text below deals with one TCR beta chain. This specimen comes from a study of cytomegalovirus exposure and HLA in healthy donors. Background on the study: According to later analysis, the same platform produced the 100 to 150 validation and under 750 first-cohort repertoires.

Germline CDR1 and CDR2: SGHRS and YFSETQ. Trimming took 4 bases from V and 6 from J, leaving 9 bases between them. There are 12 residues in the CDR3. Clones were read by immunoSEQ multiplex PCR, and TCRdb kept only the in-frame ones, dropping some. The sample consists of 76,000 or so clones, roughly 94% of them appearing once. From the roughly 110-subject validation cohort, which was separate from the roughly 670-subject first cohort, the donors were drawn. V usage is TRBV5-1 and J usage is TRBJ2-3; the D gene is possibly TRBD2 (6 bases). The TCR was taken from a woman in her late teens or twenties in good health and CMV-seropositive. The sequenced sample was PBMCs. This chain's CDR3 is CASSRGSDTQYF. The CDR3 DNA follows: TGCGCCAGCAGCCGGGGGTCCGATACGCAGTATTTT.